What follows are 9 T cell receptor beta chains derived from one specimen sequenced in a study of blood T cell repertoires in COVID-19. TCRdb's table, derived via immunoSEQ multiplex PCR, lists solely in-frame clones and lacks some. The sample records fewer than 130,000 clones, 75% to 90% being singletons. The material sequenced was peripheral blood. Every receptor here comes from a woman older than 75 with acute or convalescent COVID-19.

As DNA, the CDR3 is TGTGCCAGTACGGGGCAGGGGATGTCTGGGGCCAACGTCCTGACTTTC. Its protein is CASTGQGMSGANVLTF. The gene calls are TRBV19 and TRBJ2-6; TRBD1 might be the D (6 bases). The germline V gene has CDR1 LNHDA and CDR2 SQIVND (reference sequence). V was pared by 7 bases and J by 1 base, with 14 bases between. The CDR3 runs to 16 residues. Full variable domain (missing parts from reference TRBV19 and TRBJ2-6): DGGITQSPKYLFRKEGQNVTLSCEQNLNHDAMYWYRQDPGQGLRLIYYSQIVNDFQKGDIAEGYSVSREKKESFPLTVTSAQKNPTAFYLCASTGQGMSGANVLTFGAGSRLTVL.

The chain recombines TRBV30 with TRBJ1-5, with D perhaps TRBD1 (6 bases). Germline V gene sequence: CDR1 GTSNPN, CDR2 SVGIG (reference sequence). Trimming took 1 base from V and 0 from J, leaving 7 bases between them. The CDR3 has 14 amino acids. CDR3 protein: CAWSGQVSNQPQHF. The CDR3 region has the DNA TGTGCCTGGAGTGGACAGGTTAGCAATCAGCCCCAGCATTTT.

The genes are TRBV5-1 and TRBJ1-6; 7 bases match TRBD1. This CDR3 comprises 13 residues. From germline, CDR1 is SGHRS and CDR2 YFSETQ. Trimming at V came to 0 bases and at J to 11 bases, leaving 2 bases not matched to a gene. CDR3: CASSLDRGTPLHF. The CDR3 DNA sequence: TGCGCCAGCAGCTTGGACAGGGGCACACCCCTCCACTTT.

The chain has TRBV5-1 and TRBJ1-1, with 7 bases fitting TRBD1. V shed 4 bases, J shed 5 bases, and the junction held 8 bases outside the gene matches. The CDR3 is 14 residues long. In germline, CDR1 is SGHRS, CDR2 YFSETQ. The CDR3 coding sequence is TGCGCCAGCAGCGCGACGCAGGGGGGTACTGAAGCTTTCTTT. Its translation is CASSATQGGTEAFF.

V gene TRBV12-3 or TRBV12-4 combines with J gene TRBJ1-2; D might be TRBD1 (6 bases). The CDR3 runs to 12 residues. Trimming left V 9 bases short and J 7 bases short, with 15 bases between. CDR3 nucleotide sequence: TGTGCCAGTTTCGGGGCAGGGGCTGGCTACACCTTC. Translated, it gives CASFGAGAGYTF.

The chain carries TRBV2 and TRBJ2-5, with a tentative D call TRBD2 (6 bases). The CDR3 sequence is 14 residues long. Trimming took 6 bases from V and 5 from J, leaving 16 bases between them. Germline lookup yields CDR1 SNHLY and CDR2 FYNNEI. CDR3 loop: CASRGGLGKETQYF. The CDR3 nucleotides are TGTGCCAGCAGGGGAGGACTGGGAAAGGAGACCCAGTACTTC.

The V call is TRBV19, the J call TRBJ1-1; TRBD1 might be the D (6 bases). Trimming took off 6 bases at V and 1 base at J, with 24 bases between the two ends. The CDR3 runs 18 residues. The germline CDR1 and CDR2 sequences are LNHDA and SQIVND (reference sequence). The CDR3, as DNA: TGTGCCAGTAGGCCGGGGGGGGCCAGCGCACTCCCGAACACTGAAGCTTTCTTT. This gives the protein CASRPGGASALPNTEAFF.

CDR3 residues: CASSLYAGGSGETQYF. CDR3 coding DNA: TGTGCCAGCAGTTTATACGCAGGGGGCTCGGGAGAGACCCAGTACTTC. The chain links TRBV27 to TRBJ2-5; 8 bases line up with TRBD1. Germline V gives CDR1 MNHEY, CDR2 SMNVEV (reference sequence). The CDR3 covers 16 residues. The ends lost 1 base at V and 4 bases at J; junction bases unmatched: 8.

The V and J genes are TRBV10-3 and TRBJ1-5, with a weak D call TRBD1 (5 bases). Germline V CDR1 and CDR2: ENHRY, SYGVKD. The CDR3 extends over 16 amino acids. Deletions cut 0 bases from V and 2 bases from J, with 11 bases between. CDR3 protein: CAISESKGGGNQPQHF. The CDR3 DNA reads as TGTGCCATCAGTGAGTCGAAGGGAGGGGGCAATCAGCCCCAGCATTTT.